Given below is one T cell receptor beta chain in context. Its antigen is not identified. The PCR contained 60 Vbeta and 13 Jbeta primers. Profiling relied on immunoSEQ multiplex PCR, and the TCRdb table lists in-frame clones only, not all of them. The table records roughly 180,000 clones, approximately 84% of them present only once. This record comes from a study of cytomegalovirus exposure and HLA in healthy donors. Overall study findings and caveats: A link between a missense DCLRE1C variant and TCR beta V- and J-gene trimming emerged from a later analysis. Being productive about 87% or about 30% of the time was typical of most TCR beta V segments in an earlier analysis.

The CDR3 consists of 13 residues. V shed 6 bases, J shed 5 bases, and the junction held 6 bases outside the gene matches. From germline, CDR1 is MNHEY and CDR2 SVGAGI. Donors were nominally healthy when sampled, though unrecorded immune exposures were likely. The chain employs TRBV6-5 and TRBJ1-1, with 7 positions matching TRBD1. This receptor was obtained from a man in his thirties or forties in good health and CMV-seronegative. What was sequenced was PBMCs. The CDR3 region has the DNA TGTGCCAGCAGCTACAACAGGGGTACTGAAGCTTTCTTT. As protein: CASSYNRGTEAFF.